A single sample gave rise to the 15 T cell receptor beta chains below, sequenced in a study of blood T cell repertoires in COVID-19. The protocol was immunoSEQ multiplex PCR, while the TCRdb copy is restricted to in-frame clones and leaves out a portion. The sample lists roughly 20,000 clones, under 90% seen once, with over 6.5% in the top ten. The sample comprised peripheral blood. The receptors derive from a human donor in a cohort sampled during active COVID-19.

This clone was counted only a few times. The V gene is TRBV20-1, the J gene TRBJ2-5, with a possible D match to TRBD2 (6 bases). Trimming left V 3 bases short and J 2 bases short, with 16 bases between. Germline loops: CDR1 DFQATT, CDR2 SNEGSKA (reference sequence). The CDR3 covers 15 residues. The CDR3 DNA reads as TGCAGTGCTAGTAGGGGAGGAGGGGCACAAGAGACCCAGTACTTC. It is translated as CSASRGGGAQETQYF.

The genes are TRBV10-3 and TRBJ2-7, with TRBD2 matching over 10 bases. The length of the CDR3 is 13 residues. CDR1 is ENHRY and CDR2 is SYGVKD in the germline V gene. V lost 8 bases, J lost 5 bases, and 6 bases stayed unmatched. The CDR3 loop is CAIGGTSDHEQYF. CDR3 nucleotides: TGTGCCATCGGTGGGACTAGCGACCACGAGCAGTACTTC.

The CDR3 sequence: CASSLARVAGEGGYTF. The CDR3 nucleotides are TGTGCCAGCAGCTTGGCCCGCGTGGCAGGGGAGGGTGGCTACACCTTC. This chain uses TRBV5-8 with TRBJ1-2, with TRBD1 as a possible D gene (6 bases). The V end lost 0 bases, the J end lost 7 bases, and 19 bases lay between the germline ends. The CDR3 consists of 16 residues. Per the germline V gene, CDR1 is SGHTS and CDR2 is YDEGEE.

This chain uses TRBV18 with TRBJ1-5, with D unresolved. The CDR3 spans 17 residues. The V gene's germline CDR1 is KGHSH and CDR2 LQKENI. Trimming left V 2 bases short and J 0 bases short, with 14 bases between. CDR3 residues: CASSPVQVANSNQPQHF. The CDR3 DNA follows: TGTGCCAGCTCACCAGTTCAGGTTGCCAATAGCAATCAGCCCCAGCATTTT.

In this sample, this clone turned up a few times. This chain joins TRBV2 and TRBJ1-1; D uncertain. The CDR3 spans 13 residues. Germline V gene lookup returns CDR1 SNHLY and CDR2 FYNNEI. The V and J ends lost 7 bases and 0 bases respectively, with 9 bases between them. This chain's CDR3 is CASKIDMNTEAFF. CDR3 in DNA: TGTGCCAGCAAAATCGACATGAACACTGAAGCTTTCTTT.

In DNA, the CDR3 is TGTGCCAGCAGTGGACAGGGATCCGGGGAGCTGTTTTTT. The encoded protein is CASSGQGSGELFF. This chain joins TRBV2 and TRBJ2-2, with TRBD1 matching over 7 bases. The germline CDR1 and CDR2 sequences are SNHLY and FYNNEI. This CDR3 has 13 amino acids. V lost 4 bases and J lost 6; bases outside the gene matches: 2.

The genes are TRBV5-1 and TRBJ1-2; tentative D call: TRBD1 (6 bases). CDR1 SGHRS and CDR2 YFSETQ come from the germline V gene. V was cut by 1 base and J by 5 bases, with 12 bases left in between. The CDR3 spans 14 residues. The CDR3 spells CASSLRTDGYGYTF. For the CDR3, the DNA is TGCGCCAGCAGCTTGAGGACAGACGGTTATGGCTACACCTTC.

This clone has just a few counts. In nucleotides, the CDR3 is TGTGCCAGCCGTGAGAATAATTCACCCCTCCACTTT. Translation gives CASRENNSPLHF. The chain couples TRBV5-4 to TRBJ1-6; D not certain. Germline V gene lookup returns CDR1 SGHNT and CDR2 YYREEE (reference sequence). V dropped 7 bases and J dropped 5 bases, with 7 bases sitting between them. The CDR3 consists of 12 residues.

The rearrangement uses TRBV19 and TRBJ2-7, with 9 bases identical to TRBD1. V shed 6 bases, J shed 3 bases, and the junction held 6 bases outside the gene matches. The CDR3 is 14 amino acids. Germline V gene sequence: CDR1 LNHDA, CDR2 SQIVND (reference sequence). The DNA for the CDR3 is TGTGCCAGTAGATCCGGGACAGGGAGCTACGAGCAGTACTTC. Its protein is CASRSGTGSYEQYF.

This chain joins TRBV6-5 and TRBJ1-3; D gene uncertain. Per the germline V gene, CDR1 is MNHEY and CDR2 is SVGAGI. This CDR3 spans 13 amino acids. Trimming removed 10 bases from V and 0 bases from J, with 10 bases in between. The CDR3 region has the DNA TGTGCCACGCACAGAGTCTCTGGAAACACCATATATTTT. It codes for CATHRVSGNTIYF.

This chain links TRBV27 with TRBJ1-6, with unresolved D. V was clipped by 6 bases and J by 5 bases, with 17 bases between them. This CDR3 contains 16 residues. Germline V gives CDR1 MNHEY, CDR2 SMNVEV (reference sequence). The CDR3 nucleotides are TGTGCCAGCAGGGCAGGTTTTGGGTCCAATAATTCACCCCTCCACTTT. Its protein is CASRAGFGSNNSPLHF.

This chain connects TRBV19 to TRBJ1-5; no definite D call. V was pared by 7 bases and J by 7 bases, with 20 bases between. This CDR3 is built from 15 residues. The germline CDR1 and CDR2 sequences are LNHDA and SQIVND (reference sequence). CDR3 protein: CASTSGGILSQPQHF. CDR3 DNA: TGTGCCAGTACCTCAGGCGGGATCCTTTCCCAGCCCCAGCATTTT. Full variable domain (outside the CDR3, taken from reference TRBV19 and TRBJ1-5): DGGITQSPKYLFRKEGQNVTLSCEQNLNHDAMYWYRQDPGQGLRLIYYSQIVNDFQKGDIAEGYSVSREKKESFPLTVTSAQKNPTAFYLCASTSGGILSQPQHFGDGTRLSIL.

CDR3 residues: CASSPSWSRAFF. CDR3 sequence (DNA): TGTGCCAGTAGTCCCTCATGGAGTCGGGCTTTCTTT. The gene calls are TRBV19 and TRBJ1-1; D remains ambiguous. CDR3 length: 12 residues. CDR1 and CDR2 (germline): LNHDA, SQIVND (reference sequence). Trimming took 5 bases from V and 11 from J, leaving 15 bases between them.

This clone was counted once. J is TRBJ1-1 and V is TRBV4-1; no clear D. CDR1 and CDR2 from the germline V gene are MGHRA and YSYEKL. V gave up 6 bases and J gave up 1 base, with 9 bases separating them. The CDR3 has 13 residues. Here the CDR3 reads CASSRTGNTEAFF. The CDR3 DNA sequence: TGCGCCAGCAGTCGGACTGGGAACACTGAAGCTTTCTTT.

The chain joins TRBV15 to TRBJ2-1; no definite D call. V lost 0 bases to trimming and J lost 9 bases, with 15 bases between them. This CDR3 spans 15 amino acids. The germline gives CDR1 LNHNV, CDR2 YYDKDF (reference sequence). CDR3 sequence (DNA): TGTGCCACCAGCAGAGATCGTCCCACTACGGGTGAGCAGTTCTTC. It encodes CATSRDRPTTGEQFF.